The rows below give T cell receptor beta chains drawn from one sample of a study of OX40 agonist ivuxolimab in advanced cancers. Clones were sequenced by immunoSEQ multiplex PCR, and TCRdb holds only the in-frame ones, with some missing. The table lists over 70,000 clones, 80% to 90% of them singletons, with about 1.6% in the top ten. The sequencing used CD4+ or CD8+ T cells sorted from blood, collected in a trial of the OX40 agonist ivuxolimab. The receptors originated from an adult with an advanced solid tumor such as melanoma, head and neck, liver or kidney cancer. The CDR3 runs from the conserved cysteine through the conserved F or W. A D gene is named only where the DNA matches it firmly. Size is stated for part of the rows, as once, few or many counts, or as a class when the clone is expanded.

TRBV5-1,TRBJ1-6,-,-,TGCGCCAGCAGCTTGGCAGGGCAGGGTTCACCCCTCCACTTT,CASSLAGQGSPLHF
TRBV18,TRBJ2-2,-,once,TGTGCCAGCTCACCATCTATCAGCGGGTACACCGGGGAGCTGTTTTTT,CASSPSISGYTGELFF
TRBV7-9,TRBJ1-4,-,-,TGTGCCAGCAGCTCCCTCAGGGACAAGTGGGAAAAACTGTTTTTT,CASSSLRDKWEKLFF
TRBV27,TRBJ1-6,-,-,TGTGCCAGCAGCCCCGGGCCCGCACAACCCCTCCACTTT,CASSPGPAQPLHF
TRBV25-1,TRBJ2-1,TRBD2,-,TGTGCCAGCAGTGATTCTGGGACTAGCGGAGAGCAGTTCTTC,CASSDSGTSGEQFF
TRBV4-3,TRBJ2-1,TRBD1,-,TGCGCCAGCAGCGTACAGACAGGGGGTGGACACAATGAGCAGTTCTTC,CASSVQTGGGHNEQFF
TRBV7-9,TRBJ1-1,-,few,TGTGCCAGCAGCTTACCGGCAGGAAACACTGAAGCTTTCTTT,CASSLPAGNTEAFF
TRBV6-5,TRBJ1-2,-,-,TGTGCCAGCAGTTACGGGGGGCGGTCCGAAGGCTACACCTTC,CASSYGGRSEGYTF
TRBV5-1,TRBJ2-1,TRBD2,once,TGCGCCAGCAGCCCCGGGACTATCTACAATGAGCAGTTCTTC,CASSPGTIYNEQFF
TRBV2,TRBJ2-5,-,-,TGTGCCAGCAGTTCCGACAGGTACCAAGAGACCCAGTACTTC,CASSSDRYQETQYF
TRBV9,TRBJ2-3,-,-,TGTGCCAGCAGCGTACGAGGGAGAGCAGATACGCAGTATTTT,CASSVRGRADTQYF
TRBV18,TRBJ2-7,-,-,TGTGCCAGCTCATCTTGGTACGAGCAGTACTTC,CASSSWYEQYF
TRBV7-9,TRBJ1-2,TRBD1,-,TGTGCCAGCAGCAAAACCGGGACAGGGAACCCCCTCTATGGCTACACCTTC,CASSKTGTGNPLYGYTF
TRBV5-1,TRBJ1-4,TRBD1,-,TGCGCCAGCAGTTTCACGGGACAGGGAATGGAAAAACTGTTTTTT,CASSFTGQGMEKLFF
TRBV11-2,TRBJ2-5,-,-,TGTGCCAGCAGACCGGTGCCCCAAGAGACCCAGTACTTC,CASRPVPQETQYF
TRBV19,TRBJ1-5,-,-,TGTGCCAGTAACCCTGGGAGGGCTCAGCCCCAGCATTTT,CASNPGRAQPQHF
TRBV11-2,TRBJ2-1,TRBD2,-,TGTGCCAGCAGCCCTGCGCGGGGGGGGCAGTTCTTC,CASSPARGGQFF
TRBV30,TRBJ1-5,-,-,TGTGCCTGGAGAGGGCCGGGGGTAGAGCAGCCCCAGCATTTT,CAWRGPGVEQPQHF
TRBV1,TRBJ2-2,-,-,TGCACCAGCAGCCATCTTACGGGGGCGGCGAACACCGGGGAGCTGTTTTTT,CTSSHLTGAANTGELFF
TRBV28,TRBJ1-5,-,-,TGTGCCAGCAGTTTAGATAGCAATCAGCCCCAGCATTTT,CASSLDSNQPQHF
TRBV19,TRBJ2-3,TRBD2,-,TGTGCCAGTAGCCCGGGACTAGCGGGGGTTACGCAGTATTTT,CASSPGLAGVTQYF
TRBV19,TRBJ2-2,-,once,TGTGCCAGTAGTATTGGATCACACAACCTAAACACCGGGGAGCTGTTTTTT,CASSIGSHNLNTGELFF
TRBV6-6,TRBJ1-1,-,-,TGTGCCAGCAGTTACAGGATGAACACTGAAGCTTTCTTT,CASSYRMNTEAFF
TRBV7-8,TRBJ1-1,-,-,TGTGCCAGCAGCCCGCGCCCGACCCTGTTGAACACTGAAGCTTTCTTT,CASSPRPTLLNTEAFF
TRBV30,TRBJ1-3,TRBD1,-,TGTGCCTGGGATCGACAGGGGTCTGGAAACACCATATATTTT,CAWDRQGSGNTIYF
TRBV29-1,TRBJ2-5,-,-,TGCAGCGGCTCCCCGGGTAAAGGAGAGACCCAGTACTTC,CSGSPGKGETQYF
TRBV6-1,TRBJ2-7,TRBD1,-,TGTGCCAGCAGTCCAGGGGGCTCCGGGTCCTACGAGCAGTACTTC,CASSPGGSGSYEQYF
TRBV5-4,TRBJ1-4,-,-,TGTGCCAGCAGCTTGGCGTCGGGAGGTGGAGAAAAACTGTTTTTT,CASSLASGGGEKLFF
TRBV29-1,TRBJ2-2,TRBD2,-,TGCAGCGCCGGACGGGGGGAAGCGAACACCGGGGAGCTGTTTTTT,CSAGRGEANTGELFF